This passage covers 23 T cell receptor beta chains from one sample sequenced in a study of T cell responses to AZD1222 COVID-19 vaccine. Repertoires were generated with immunoSEQ multiplex PCR, while TCRdb's copy carries only in-frame clones and drops some. The repertoire consists of 75,000 to 95,000 clones, with around 90% occurring once and the leading ten covering roughly 6.8%. Sequenced here: peripheral blood, sampled on day 0 of MenACWY control vaccination. These receptors were taken from an adult in good health.

The rearrangement links TRBV13 to TRBJ2-7; D remains unclear. With 1 base removed from V and 0 bases from J, the gap between germline ends came to 16 bases. Germline CDR1 is PRHDT and CDR2 is FYEKMQ (reference sequence). The CDR3 contains 17 residues. The CDR3 sequence is CASSLVGLGPGSYEQYF. CDR3 nucleotide sequence: TGTGCCAGCAGCTTAGTGGGCCTCGGGCCGGGCTCCTACGAGCAGTACTTC.

The chain employs TRBV28 and TRBJ2-7; tentatively, D is TRBD2 (7 bases). This CDR3 comprises 14 residues. V lost 5 bases and J lost 7, with 18 bases in between. Per the germline V gene, CDR1 is MDHEN and CDR2 is SYDVKM. The CDR3 coding sequence is TGTGCCAGCAGTCCAGCCGGGGGGCAGCGAGAGCAGTACTTC. Amino acids: CASSPAGGQREQYF. Full variable domain (remainder filled in from reference TRBV28 and TRBJ2-7): DVKVTQSSRYLVKRTGEKVFLECVQDMDHENMFWYRQDPGLGLRLIYFSYDVKMKEKGDIPEGYSVSREKKERFSLILESASTNQTSMYLCASSPAGGQREQYFGPGTRLTVT.

The chain has TRBV5-1 and TRBJ1-4, with 8 bases matching TRBD1. Per germline, CDR1 SGHRS and CDR2 YFSETQ. CDR3 size: 14 residues. V dropped 2 bases and J dropped 7; count of bases not matched to a gene: 4. CDR3 DNA sequence: TGCGCCAGCAGCTTCCAGGGGGCTAGTGAAAAACTGTTTTTT. It specifies CASSFQGASEKLFF.

This clone showed up just once. V usage is TRBV7-2 and J usage is TRBJ1-5, with 9 bases lining up with TRBD1. The CDR3 is made up of 14 amino acids. The germline V gene encodes CDR1 SGHTA and CDR2 FQGNSA. V shed 5 bases and J 7 bases; nucleotides not matched to a gene: 6. CDR3 in amino acids: CASSAGQGVQPQHF. In nucleotides, the CDR3 is TGTGCCAGCAGCGCGGGACAGGGTGTCCAGCCCCAGCATTTT.

This clone has more than one count but fewer than ten. The chain recombines TRBV9 with TRBJ2-1; 9 positions match TRBD2. J gave up 3 bases and V 0 bases, and 4 bases lay outside the gene matches. This CDR3 has 16 residues. Germline V lookup: CDR1 SGDLS, CDR2 YYNGEE. CDR3 coding DNA: TGTGCCAGCAGCGTAGAGTCGCGGGGGGGCTACAATGAGCAGTTCTTC. It encodes CASSVESRGGYNEQFF.

This clone appeared once. The J gene is TRBJ1-5, the V gene TRBV3-1 (or the pseudogene TRBV3-2); 8 positions agree with TRBD1. Trimming at V came to 5 bases and at J to 5 bases, leaving 14 bases not matched to a gene. The germline gives CDR1 LGHDT, CDR2 YNNKEL (reference sequence). The CDR3 length is 17 residues. Written as DNA, the CDR3 is TGTGCCAGCAGCATCACAACCCGACAGGGGATAGATCAGCCCCAGCATTTT. It is translated as CASSITTRQGIDQPQHF.

The gene calls are TRBV7-9 and TRBJ2-7; D may correspond to TRBD1 or TRBD2 (6 bases each). Germline loops: CDR1 SEHNR, CDR2 FQNEAQ (reference sequence). There are 16 residues in the CDR3. V shed 5 bases and J shed 2 bases, with 19 bases lying between them. CDR3 region: CASSPEVGGNTYEQYF. The CDR3 nucleotides are TGTGCCAGCAGCCCAGAGGTGGGGGGCAACACCTACGAGCAGTACTTC. Combining the CDR3 with reference TRBV7-9 and TRBJ2-7 gives the whole variable domain DTGVSQNPRHKITKRGQNVTFRCDPISEHNRLYWYRQTLGQGPEFLTYFQNEAQLEKSRLLSDRFSAERPKGSFSTLEIQRTEQGDSAMYLCASSPEVGGNTYEQYFGPGTRLTVT.

This chain connects TRBV19 to TRBJ2-4; 7 bases are a match to TRBD2. Germline lookup yields CDR1 LNHDA and CDR2 SQIVND (reference sequence). V lost 10 bases to trimming and J lost 0 bases; unmatched junction nucleotides: 9. This CDR3 has 15 residues. The CDR3 region is CATDSSGLAKNIQYF. CDR3 coding DNA: TGTGCCACCGACTCTAGCGGACTAGCCAAAAACATTCAGTACTTC.

This clone was seen just once. The chain has TRBV7-2 and TRBJ2-1; D is possibly TRBD2 (6 bases). CDR3 length: 15 residues. Trimming pared 5 bases from V and 3 bases from J, leaving 14 bases between. In germline, CDR1 is SGHTA, CDR2 FQGNSA. CDR3 nucleotides: TGTGCCAGCAGCGTTACTAGCTTGTTCTACAATGAGCAGTTCTTC. It translates to CASSVTSLFYNEQFF.

This sequence joins TRBV6-4 and TRBJ2-7; D call uncertain. Trimming cost V 2 bases and J 5 bases, with 10 bases left between them. The germline gives CDR1 MRHNA, CDR2 SNTAGT. The CDR3 runs to 13 residues. The CDR3 sequence: CASSDTPYDEQYF. The CDR3 DNA is TGTGCCAGCAGTGACACCCCCTACGACGAGCAGTACTTC.

The chain links TRBV15 to TRBJ2-3; 9 bases map to TRBD2. CDR1 LNHNV and CDR2 YYDKDF come from the germline V gene (reference sequence). The CDR3 spans 12 residues. Germline trimming cut 6 bases from V and 7 bases from J; bases unmatched to any gene: 2. The CDR3 here is CATRAGGNTQYF. In DNA, the CDR3 is TGTGCCACCAGAGCGGGGGGCAATACGCAGTATTTT. The whole variable domain, filled in from reference TRBV15 and TRBJ2-3, reads DAMVIQNPRYQVTQFGKPVTLSCSQTLNHNVMYWYQQKSSQAPKLLFHYYDKDFNNEADTPDNFQSRRPNTSFCFLDIRSPGLGDTAMYLCATRAGGNTQYFGPGTRLTVL.

This clone came up once. This sample includes further DNA sequences coding for the same CDR3. V gene TRBV28 combines with J gene TRBJ2-7, with a tentative D call TRBD2 (5 bases). Germline V gene data show CDR1 as MDHEN and CDR2 as SYDVKM. This CDR3 spans 12 amino acids. With 3 bases removed from V and 2 bases from J, the gap between germline ends came to 5 bases. The CDR3 nucleotides read TGTGCCAGCAGTTTGGGAGCCTACGAGCAGTACTTC. It yields the protein CASSLGAYEQYF.

The gene calls are TRBV7-2 and TRBJ2-1; no firm D call. This CDR3 is 12 amino acids long. From germline, CDR1 is SGHTA and CDR2 FQGNSA. V lost 11 bases and J lost 2, with 10 bases in between. CDR3 DNA sequence: TGTGCCTCTCGCCATCCCTACAATGAGCAGTTCTTC. Translated, it gives CASRHPYNEQFF.

This chain joins TRBV10-3 and TRBJ2-7, with 11 nucleotides matching TRBD1. The germline V gene has CDR1 ENHRY and CDR2 SYGVKD. V gave up 8 bases and J gave up 4 bases; unmatched junction bases: 4. This CDR3 is built from 13 residues. CDR3 nucleotide sequence: TGTGCCATCGGGGACAGGGGGGCATACGAGCAGTACTTC. Amino acids: CAIGDRGAYEQYF.

This clone has a single count. Other DNA sequences of this sample code for an identical CDR3. The chain uses TRBV7-2 and TRBJ1-5; D is uncertain. The germline gives CDR1 SGHTA, CDR2 FQGNSA. The V end was cut by 1 base, the J end by 1 base, with 5 bases between. This CDR3 is built from 14 residues. CDR3: CASSLGRSNQPQHF. CDR3 DNA sequence: TGTGCCAGCAGCTTAGGCAGGAGCAATCAGCCCCAGCATTTT.

The gene calls are TRBV7-2 and TRBJ2-2; no definite D call. The CDR3 loop spans 14 amino acids. CDR1 and CDR2 (germline): SGHTA, FQGNSA. Trimming shortened V by 9 bases and J by 0 bases, and 11 bases separated the two germline ends. This CDR3 is CASRAESNTGELFF. DNA for the CDR3: TGTGCCAGTAGGGCGGAATCGAACACCGGGGAGCTGTTTTTT.

This clone was recorded once. This sequence joins TRBV6-2 or TRBV6-3 and TRBJ2-7; 12 bases are shared with TRBD2. V trimming: 7 bases; J trimming: 4 bases; junction bases outside the gene matches: 11. Germline V gives CDR1 MNHEY, CDR2 SVGEGT. The CDR3 length is 16 residues. CDR3 nucleotide sequence: TGTGCCAGCACCCCCCTTAGGACTAGCGGGATTTACGAGCAGTACTTC. Translated: CASTPLRTSGIYEQYF.

The chain links TRBV6-5 to TRBJ1-1, with D tentatively TRBD1 (5 bases). The germline gives CDR1 MNHEY, CDR2 SVGAGI. The CDR3 has 14 amino acids. Trimming shortened V by 5 bases and J by 5 bases, and 15 bases separated the two germline ends. The CDR3 region is CASSSEGGETEAFF. The CDR3 DNA follows: TGTGCCAGCAGTAGCGAGGGAGGGGAAACTGAAGCTTTCTTT.

The chain links TRBV5-1 to TRBJ1-4; TRBD1 matches 8 bases. Losses at the gene ends were 4 bases for V and 3 bases for J; bases not matched to a gene: 5. Germline CDR1 and CDR2: SGHRS and YFSETQ. There are 15 residues in the CDR3. Here the CDR3 DNA reads TGCGCCAGCAGCGTAACAGGGGGTTCTAATGAAAAACTGTTTTTT. Its protein product is CASSVTGGSNEKLFF. The whole variable domain, remainder taken from reference TRBV5-1 and TRBJ1-4, is KAGVTQTPRYLIKTRGQQVTLSCSPISGHRSVSWYQQTPGQGLQFLFEYFSETQRNKGNFPGRFSGRQFSNSRSEMNVSTLELGDSALYLCASSVTGGSNEKLFFGSGTQLSVL.

The genes are TRBV7-2 and TRBJ2-3; no clear D gene. Trimming took off 5 bases at V and 6 bases at J, with 15 bases between the two ends. The germline V gene encodes CDR1 SGHTA and CDR2 FQGNSA. The CDR3 has 14 amino acids. The CDR3 sequence: CASSINSQPDTQYF. The DNA for the CDR3 is TGTGCCAGCAGCATAAACTCGCAGCCGGATACGCAGTATTTT.

The V call is TRBV12-3 or TRBV12-4, the J call TRBJ1-6; no clear D. The ends were cut back, 5 bases at V and 5 bases at J, with 4 bases in the middle. The CDR3 is made up of 12 amino acids. CDR3 sequence: CASSINNSPLHF. The CDR3, as DNA: TGTGCCAGCAGTATTAATAATTCACCCCTCCACTTT.

The chain combines TRBV19 with TRBJ1-4; 7 bases map to TRBD1. The CDR3 sequence is 14 residues long. Germline V gene lookup returns CDR1 LNHDA and CDR2 SQIVND (reference sequence). Trimming removed 8 bases from V and 7 bases from J; junction bases left unmatched: 10. This chain's CDR3 is CASAENRGGEKLFF. CDR3 in DNA: TGTGCCAGTGCGGAGAACAGGGGCGGTGAAAAACTGTTTTTT.

The chain couples TRBV7-2 to TRBJ1-6; 7 bases align to TRBD1. From germline, CDR1 is SGHTA and CDR2 FQGNSA. J lost 0 bases, V lost 4 bases, and 9 bases had no gene match. CDR3 length equals 18 residues. CDR3 coding DNA: TGTGCCAGCAGCTCCTCGGGACAGCGCAGCTCCTATAATTCACCCCTCCACTTT. Protein sequence: CASSSSGQRSSYNSPLHF.